The present TCR beta chain was sequenced within a study of cytomegalovirus exposure and HLA in healthy donors. This clone was found once. Primers for the PCR totalled 60 Vbeta and 13 Jbeta. Data came from immunoSEQ multiplex PCR; TCRdb stores just in-frame clones and leaves some out. This table has about 130,000 clones, 77% appearing once. The V and J ends lost 1 base and 8 bases respectively, with 21 bases between them. The CDR3 is made up of 17 amino acids. CDR1 SGHAT and CDR2 FQNNGV come from the germline V gene. The chain has TRBV11-2 and TRBJ2-1, with D possibly being TRBD2 (6 bases). What was sequenced was PBMCs. This clonotype was obtained from a young man in good health and CMV-seronegative. The CDR3 nucleotides read TGTGCCAGCAGCTTAGTGGGGGGATCATTAAAATCAGATGAGCAGTTCTTC. Its translation is CASSLVGGSLKSDEQFF.